The next 23 T cell receptor beta chains were all read from a single sample in a study of blood T cell repertoires in COVID-19. Assay: immunoSEQ multiplex PCR; the TCRdb copy retains only in-frame clones and omits some. The data show a few hundred thousand clones, with 70% to 90% seen just once and 0.95% to 1.5% held by the top ten. The sequencing sample was made of PBMCs or T cells enriched from blood (not recorded which). These receptors originate from a young man who had recovered from COVID-19.

V and J are TRBV24-1 and TRBJ1-6, with a possible D match to TRBD1 (6 bases). The V end was cut by 2 bases, the J end by 7 bases, with 14 bases between. The length of the CDR3 is 16 residues. The germline CDR1 and CDR2 sequences are KGHDR and SFDVKD. The CDR3 is CATSDSSRGGNSPLHF. The CDR3 DNA reads as TGTGCCACCAGTGATTCAAGCAGGGGTGGAAATTCACCCCTCCACTTT.

The rearrangement uses TRBV5-4 and TRBJ2-7; 12 bases map to TRBD2. With 5 bases clipped from V and 5 bases from J, the junction kept 8 bases outside the gene matches. The length of the CDR3 is 15 residues. Germline V gene lookup returns CDR1 SGHNT and CDR2 YYREEE (reference sequence). In nucleotides, the CDR3 is TGTGCCAGCAGTCCCCTAGCGGGAGGGCCAAACGAGCAGTACTTC. It specifies CASSPLAGGPNEQYF.

This clone was detected a few times. This chain connects TRBV11-2 to TRBJ2-7; 8 bases match TRBD2. The germline V gene encodes CDR1 SGHAT and CDR2 FQNNGV. Germline trimming cut 5 bases from V and 2 bases from J; bases unmatched to any gene: 8. The CDR3 runs 15 residues. CDR3 loop: CASSPGTRGTYEQYF. Here the CDR3 DNA reads TGTGCCAGCAGCCCCGGGACTAGGGGGACCTACGAGCAGTACTTC.

This clone was observed once. V is TRBV5-4 and J is TRBJ1-2; TRBD1 aligns across 10 bases. Germline values: CDR1 SGHNT, CDR2 YYREEE (reference sequence). V gave up 3 bases and J gave up 4 bases; unmatched junction bases: 6. CDR3 length: 15 residues. In DNA, the CDR3 is TGTGCCAGCAGCTCGATAGGGACAGGGGTCTATGGCTACACCTTC. It encodes CASSSIGTGVYGYTF.

This chain uses TRBV9 with TRBJ2-7; 13 bases fit TRBD2. The CDR3 covers 15 residues. Germline CDR1 SGDLS, CDR2 YYNGEE. Losses at the gene ends were 3 bases for V and 4 bases for J; bases not matched to a gene: 4. DNA of the CDR3: TGTGCCAGCAGCGGGGGACTAGCGGGAAGGTACGAGCAGTACTTC. As protein: CASSGGLAGRYEQYF.

The chain is built from TRBV7-7 and TRBJ2-5, with D tentatively TRBD1 (6 bases). Germline V gives CDR1 SSHAT, CDR2 FNYEAQ (reference sequence). Trimming stripped 5 bases from V and 2 bases from J, with 12 bases between. The length of the CDR3 is 14 residues. In DNA, the CDR3 is TGTGCCAGCAGCCTGCACAGGGAGCAAGAGACCCAGTACTTC. This sequence encodes CASSLHREQETQYF.

The V and J genes are TRBV19 and TRBJ2-7, with D perhaps matching TRBD1 (6 bases). Trimming removed 1 base from V and 5 bases from J, with 9 bases in between. Germline V gene sequence: CDR1 LNHDA, CDR2 SQIVND (reference sequence). The CDR3 consists of 13 residues. Here the CDR3 DNA reads TGTGCCAGTAGTATAGTTGGGGGCCACGAGCAGTACTTC. Amino acids: CASSIVGGHEQYF.

This clone was observed once. This rearrangement joins TRBV7-2 to TRBJ2-3; D unresolved. Germline V CDR1 and CDR2: SGHTA, FQGNSA. The CDR3 extends over 16 amino acids. Trimming took off 1 base at V and 0 bases at J, with 11 bases between the two ends. The CDR3 reads CASSLVSGPSTDTQYF. Written as DNA, the CDR3 is TGTGCCAGCAGCTTAGTATCTGGCCCTAGCACAGATACGCAGTATTTT.

J is TRBJ1-2 and V is TRBV7-8; perhaps TRBD1 as D (5 bases). CDR3 size: 13 residues. CDR1 and CDR2 (germline): SGHVS, FQNEAQ. V was shortened by 5 bases and J by 4 bases, with 11 bases between the two germline ends. The CDR3 spells CASSPRQFYGYTF. The CDR3 region has the DNA TGTGCCAGCAGCCCCCGACAGTTCTATGGCTACACCTTC.

This clone has a single count. The chain uses TRBV19 and TRBJ2-1, with TRBD2 matching over 7 bases. The CDR3 has 15 residues. V lost 6 bases to trimming and J lost 5 bases; unmatched junction nucleotides: 10. Per germline, CDR1 LNHDA and CDR2 SQIVND (reference sequence). The CDR3 nucleotides are TGTGCCAGTAGCTTTCCGGGACTACACAACAATGAGCAGTTCTTC. It is translated as CASSFPGLHNNEQFF.

The V gene is TRBV7-2, the J gene TRBJ1-2; 7 bases are shared with TRBD1. Germline assignment: CDR1 SGHTA and CDR2 FQGNSA. Germline trimming cut 3 bases from V and 4 bases from J; bases unmatched to any gene: 8. The CDR3 totals 15 residues. CDR3 nucleotide sequence: TGTGCCAGCAGCTTGAGTAAGGGGACAGCCTATGGCTACACCTTC. Residues: CASSLSKGTAYGYTF.

The chain employs TRBV9 and TRBJ2-1; 10 bases match TRBD1. The V segment lost 2 bases and the J segment 5 bases; nucleotides outside the gene matches: 10. The germline CDR1 and CDR2 sequences are SGDLS and YYNGEE. The CDR3 contains 17 residues. This CDR3 is CASSVSPGTGVNNEQFF. The CDR3 region has the DNA TGTGCCAGCAGCGTCTCGCCCGGGACAGGGGTGAACAATGAGCAGTTCTTC.

The chain is built from TRBV7-2 and TRBJ2-3, with TRBD2 matching over 13 bases. The CDR3 loop spans 20 amino acids. CDR1 and CDR2 (germline): SGHTA, FQGNSA. Trimming cost V 0 bases and J 0 bases; bases outside gene matches: 9. CDR3 sequence: CASSLARLAGGPLSTDTQYF. The CDR3 DNA reads as TGTGCCAGCAGCTTAGCCCGACTAGCGGGAGGTCCTCTTAGCACAGATACGCAGTATTTT.

This sequence joins TRBV24-1 and TRBJ2-3; 7 nucleotides agree with TRBD1. Germline trimming cut 3 bases from V and 2 bases from J; bases unmatched to any gene: 10. The CDR3 length is 17 residues. In germline, CDR1 is KGHDR, CDR2 SFDVKD. CDR3 sequence reads: CATSDANPGQSTDTQYF. The CDR3 nucleotides read TGTGCCACCAGTGATGCCAATCCGGGACAGTCCACAGATACGCAGTATTTT.

The rearrangement links TRBV10-1 to TRBJ1-2; tentatively, D is TRBD1 (5 bases). The CDR3 length is 15 residues. Trimming took 0 bases from V and 5 from J, leaving 13 bases between them. Per the germline V gene, CDR1 is WNHNN and CDR2 is SYGVQD (reference sequence). DNA of the CDR3: TGCGCCAGCAGTGAGTCTATCGACAGAGGATATGGCTACACCTTC. Translation: CASSESIDRGYGYTF.

This clone has a handful of counts. This rearrangement joins TRBV28 to TRBJ2-7; TRBD2 agrees at 9 bases. V gave up 1 base and J gave up 0 bases; unmatched junction bases: 4. The CDR3 has 16 amino acids. Germline loops: CDR1 MDHEN, CDR2 SYDVKM. The CDR3 loop is CASSLSLAGNSYEQYF. The CDR3 bases are TGTGCCAGCAGTTTATCGCTAGCGGGAAACTCCTACGAGCAGTACTTC.

This sequence joins TRBV29-1 and TRBJ1-2; TRBD1 aligns across 10 bases. CDR1 is SQVTM, CDR2 ANQGSEA, per germline. The J segment lost 2 bases and the V segment lost 4 bases, leaving 4 bases of the junction unmatched. The CDR3 loop spans 14 amino acids. CDR3 sequence (DNA): TGCAGCGTTGTAAAGGGACAGGGGAACTATGGCTACACCTTC. Protein product: CSVVKGQGNYGYTF.

V gene TRBV7-6 combines with J gene TRBJ1-5; D is unresolved. V was pared by 5 bases and J by 4 bases, with 9 bases between. In germline, CDR1 is SGHVS, CDR2 FNYEAQ. This CDR3 has 13 amino acids. The CDR3 nucleotides read TGTGCCAGCAGCACTCTTGAAAATCAGCCCCAGCATTTT. Amino acids: CASSTLENQPQHF. Together with reference TRBV7-6 and TRBJ1-5, the CDR3 gives the full variable domain: GAGVSQSPRYKVTKRGQDVALRCDPISGHVSLYWYRQALGQGPEFLTYFNYEAQQDKSGLPNDRFSAERPEGSISTLTIQRTEQRDSAMYRCASSTLENQPQHFGDGTRLSIL.

The genes are TRBV6-2 or TRBV6-3 and TRBJ2-7, with 12 bases lining up with TRBD2. Germline loops: CDR1 MNHEY, CDR2 SVGEGT. The CDR3 is 15 amino acids. V dropped 2 bases and J dropped 4; count of bases not matched to a gene: 3. The CDR3 nucleotides are TGTGCCAGCAGTTACCTAGCGGGAGGGGGGTACGAGCAGTACTTC. This translates into CASSYLAGGGYEQYF.

This clone was observed once. This chain connects TRBV19 to TRBJ1-5; 8 bases fit TRBD1. V shed 1 base and J 0 bases; nucleotides not matched to a gene: 8. Germline V gene sequence: CDR1 LNHDA, CDR2 SQIVND (reference sequence). The CDR3 has 18 residues. CDR3: CASSIGTRTGYSNQPQHF. CDR3 DNA sequence: TGTGCCAGTAGTATAGGGACCAGGACAGGGTATAGCAATCAGCCCCAGCATTTT.

V gene TRBV10-3 combines with J gene TRBJ2-3, with 11 bases aligning to TRBD2. The CDR3 runs 14 residues. The germline V gene has CDR1 ENHRY and CDR2 SYGVKD. The trim removed 9 bases at V and 1 base at J, leaving 3 bases unmatched. The CDR3 protein is CAMGTSGRTDTQYF. CDR3 bases: TGTGCCATGGGGACTAGCGGACGCACAGATACGCAGTATTTT.

This chain links TRBV5-1 with TRBJ2-7; a possible D gene is TRBD2 (6 bases). The CDR3 loop spans 12 amino acids. Germline V CDR1 and CDR2: SGHRS, YFSETQ. V was cut by 2 bases and J by 5 bases, with 8 bases left in between. CDR3 in amino acids: CASSFGGDEQYF. The CDR3 bases are TGCGCCAGCAGCTTTGGAGGGGACGAGCAGTACTTC.

J is TRBJ1-5 and V is TRBV6-2 or TRBV6-3; the match to TRBD1 covers 9 bases. The CDR3 runs 13 residues. J gave up 5 bases and V 5 bases, and 1 base lay outside the gene matches. Germline loops: CDR1 MNHEY, CDR2 SVGEGT. The chain's CDR3 is CASSRTGDQPQHF. CDR3 in DNA: TGTGCCAGCAGTCGGACAGGGGATCAGCCCCAGCATTTT.